The 27 T cell receptor beta chains given below trace back to one sample, sequenced in a study of blood T cell repertoires in COVID-19. Profiling relied on immunoSEQ multiplex PCR, and the TCRdb table lists in-frame clones only, not all of them. Of approximately 63,000 clones in the sample, over 75% were seen once. Sequenced material: peripheral blood. The receptors shown here come from a man older than 75 in a cohort sampled during active COVID-19.

The rearrangement links TRBV20-1 to TRBJ2-2, with 7 bases fitting TRBD1. V lost 3 bases to trimming and J lost 0 bases; unmatched junction nucleotides: 1. There are 14 residues in the CDR3. Germline V gene lookup returns CDR1 DFQATT and CDR2 SNEGSKA (reference sequence). Here the CDR3 DNA reads TGCAGTGCTAGTCAGGGGGCGAACACCGGGGAGCTGTTTTTT. It yields the protein CSASQGANTGELFF.

This rearrangement joins TRBV6-5 to TRBJ1-2; 7 bases line up with TRBD1. Germline CDR1 and CDR2: MNHEY and SVGAGI. V lost 7 bases and J lost 1; bases outside the gene matches: 3. The CDR3 is 13 amino acids. The CDR3 protein is CASKQGLNYGYTF. CDR3 nucleotide sequence: TGTGCCAGCAAACAGGGGCTTAACTATGGCTACACCTTC.

The rearrangement links TRBV6-5 to TRBJ1-1; D gene unclear. With 4 bases removed from V and 11 bases from J, the gap between germline ends came to 20 bases. The CDR3 has 14 amino acids. Germline CDR1 reads MNHEY; CDR2 reads SVGAGI. The CDR3 loop reads CASSSSGSLRGAFF. The CDR3, as DNA: TGTGCCAGCAGTTCGTCAGGCAGTCTACGTGGGGCTTTCTTT.

Concerning this clone: The junction does not match germline at one end; this may be a read error. Other DNA sequences of this sample code for an identical CDR3. The chain joins TRBV5-4 to TRBJ2-2, with 10 positions matching TRBD2. The CDR3 is 17 residues long. The germline V gene has CDR1 SGHNT and CDR2 YYREEE (reference sequence). CDR3 sequence: CASSLGTSGVWTGELFF. The CDR3 DNA reads as TGTGCCAGCAGCTTGGGGACTAGCGGAGTTTGGACCGGGGAGTTGTTTTTT.

This chain connects TRBV6-4 to TRBJ2-3; 9 bases are a match to TRBD2. Unmatched junction bases numbered 6, after V lost 3 bases and J lost 5 bases. The CDR3 sequence is 15 residues long. The germline CDR1 and CDR2 sequences are MRHNA and SNTAGT. As DNA, the CDR3 is TGTGCCAGCAGTGAGTTAGCGGGAGCTGGAGATACGCAGTATTTT. It is translated as CASSELAGAGDTQYF.

This clone was recorded a few times. V gene TRBV6-2 or TRBV6-3 combines with J gene TRBJ1-3; 7 bases match TRBD1. V shed 2 bases and J 6 bases; nucleotides not matched to a gene: 4. Germline V gene sequence: CDR1 MNHEY, CDR2 SVGEGT. This CDR3 is 14 amino acids long. CDR3 bases: TGTGCCAGCAGTTACGGACAGGAGAAAAACACCATATATTTT. Its translation is CASSYGQEKNTIYF.

V and J are TRBV6-4 and TRBJ2-1; 14 positions agree with TRBD2. The CDR3 is 18 amino acids. Germline-derived CDR1 and CDR2 are MRHNA and SNTAGT. J was trimmed by 8 bases and V by 4 bases; bases with no gene match: 13. The CDR3 coding sequence is TGTGCCAGCAGTGCCGGGACTAGCGGGAGCGGGTTTACATATGAGCAGTTCTTC. Translation gives CASSAGTSGSGFTYEQFF.

The genes are TRBV15 and TRBJ1-2; TRBD1 might be the D (5 bases). Trimming removed 2 bases at V and 2 bases at J, with 9 bases between. The CDR3 covers 14 residues. CDR1 is LNHNV, CDR2 YYDKDF, per germline (reference sequence). The CDR3 nucleotides read TGTGCCACCAGCAGACGGGACTCCAACTATGGCTACACCTTC. It is translated as CATSRRDSNYGYTF.

The V gene is TRBV27, the J gene TRBJ2-3; possibly TRBD1 for D (6 bases). The V end was cut by 7 bases, the J end by 5 bases, with 19 bases between. The CDR3 is made up of 15 amino acids. The germline gives CDR1 MNHEY, CDR2 SMNVEV (reference sequence). DNA of the CDR3: TGTGCCAGCAACCCTACAGGGTTCCGTGGAGATACGCAGTATTTT. Protein: CASNPTGFRGDTQYF.

This clone was picked up one time. V is TRBV2 and J is TRBJ1-4; D may be TRBD1 (5 bases). CDR1 is SNHLY, CDR2 FYNNEI, per germline. Trimming shortened V by 4 bases and J by 6 bases, and 9 bases separated the two germline ends. The CDR3 spans 13 residues. This chain's CDR3 is CASSGLRDEKLFF. The CDR3 DNA is TGTGCCAGCAGTGGTCTCAGGGATGAAAAACTGTTTTTT.

The chain joins TRBV6-5 to TRBJ2-1, with TRBD2 as a possible D gene (6 bases). The CDR3 totals 15 residues. V dropped 4 bases and J dropped 4 bases, with 14 bases sitting between them. Germline CDR1 reads MNHEY; CDR2 reads SVGAGI. CDR3 DNA sequence: TGTGCCAGCAGTTCCCGGACTACACCTTACAATGAGCAGTTCTTC. Amino acids: CASSSRTTPYNEQFF.

The genes are TRBV27 and TRBJ2-7, with D possibly TRBD2 on 5 matching bases. Trimming stripped 5 bases from V and 0 bases from J, with 17 bases between. This CDR3 has 16 amino acids. CDR1 and CDR2 (germline): MNHEY, SMNVEV (reference sequence). Here the CDR3 DNA reads TGTGCCAGCAGTCTTTCGGCTGGACTCCCCTCCTACGAGCAGTACTTC. Protein sequence: CASSLSAGLPSYEQYF.

The V call is TRBV5-1, the J call TRBJ2-5, with TRBD1 as a possible D gene (6 bases). Trimming stripped 1 base from V and 5 bases from J, with 12 bases between. CDR1 is SGHRS, CDR2 YFSETQ, per germline. The CDR3 consists of 14 residues. Here the CDR3 reads CASSLNREWETQYF. CDR3 nucleotides: TGCGCCAGCAGCTTGAACAGGGAATGGGAGACCCAGTACTTC. The whole variable domain, remainder taken from reference TRBV5-1 and TRBJ2-5, is KAGVTQTPRYLIKTRGQQVTLSCSPISGHRSVSWYQQTPGQGLQFLFEYFSETQRNKGNFPGRFSGRQFSNSRSEMNVSTLELGDSALYLCASSLNREWETQYFGPGTRLLVL.

The rearrangement links TRBV11-1 to TRBJ2-1; 10 bases agree with TRBD1. Trimming took 1 base from V and 7 from J; bases not matched to a gene: 7. CDR3 length equals 16 residues. Per the germline V gene, CDR1 is SGHAT and CDR2 is FQDESV (reference sequence). The CDR3 loop reads CASSLVGGTGDNEQFF. The CDR3 nucleotides read TGTGCCAGCAGCTTAGTTGGAGGGACAGGGGATAATGAGCAGTTCTTC.

The rearrangement joins TRBV7-2 to TRBJ2-5; 8 bases map to TRBD1. This CDR3 region has 14 residues. V lost 6 bases, J lost 2 bases, and 5 bases stayed unmatched. Germline-derived CDR1 and CDR2 are SGHTA and FQGNSA. The DNA for the CDR3 is TGTGCCAGCAGAAGACAGGGGAGACAAGAGACCCAGTACTTC. Residues: CASRRQGRQETQYF. Using reference TRBV7-2 and TRBJ2-5 for the parts outside the CDR3, the full variable domain is GAGVSQSPSNKVTEKGKDVELRCDPISGHTALYWYRQSLGQGLEFLIYFQGNSAPDKSGLPSDRFSAERTGGSVSTLTIQRTQQEDSAVYLCASRRQGRQETQYFGPGTRLLVL.

This clone is a singleton in its sample. The chain couples TRBV5-1 to TRBJ2-1; weak D call: TRBD2 (6 bases). The CDR3 totals 17 residues. V shed 4 bases and J shed 6 bases, with 23 bases lying between them. Germline lookup yields CDR1 SGHRS and CDR2 YFSETQ. The CDR3: CASSPLLGLTGGNEQFF. As DNA, the CDR3 is TGCGCCAGCAGCCCCCTATTAGGACTAACCGGGGGCAATGAGCAGTTCTTC.

This chain uses TRBV3-1 (or the pseudogene TRBV3-2) with TRBJ1-3, with TRBD1 identical over 7 bases. CDR1 and CDR2 from the germline V gene are LGHDT and YNNKEL (reference sequence). The CDR3 runs to 15 residues. J was trimmed by 6 bases and V by 4 bases; bases with no gene match: 9. CDR3 in DNA: TGTGCCAGCAGCCCCCGAACAGGGGATGCAAACACCATATATTTT. Translating it yields CASSPRTGDANTIYF.

The V call is TRBV30, the J call TRBJ1-6; tentative D call: TRBD1 (5 bases). V gave up 3 bases and J gave up 6 bases, with 12 bases separating them. The V gene's germline CDR1 is GTSNPN and CDR2 SVGIG (reference sequence). This CDR3 comprises 14 residues. Here the CDR3 reads CAWRAQGANSPLHF. The CDR3 bases are TGTGCCTGGAGGGCGCAGGGTGCTAATTCACCCCTCCACTTT.

This chain links TRBV9 with TRBJ2-7; the D gene is possibly TRBD1 (5 bases). V lost 0 bases, J lost 2 bases, and 9 bases lay in between. Germline assignment: CDR1 SGDLS and CDR2 YYNGEE. The CDR3 loop spans 14 amino acids. The CDR3 loop reads CASSVAAGTYEQYF. CDR3 nucleotide sequence: TGTGCCAGCAGCGTAGCGGCAGGGACCTACGAGCAGTACTTC.

The CDR3 region has the DNA TGTGCCAGCATCCTATCGGGACTAGCGGAACTCAGCAGCACAGATACGCAGTATTTT. It specifies CASILSGLAELSSTDTQYF. The chain combines TRBV5-5 with TRBJ2-3; 11 nucleotides align to TRBD2. V trimming: 6 bases; J trimming: 0 bases; junction bases outside the gene matches: 15. Germline CDR1 reads SGHKS; CDR2 reads YYEKEE (reference sequence). This CDR3 has 19 residues. The complete variable domain, with remaining parts taken from reference TRBV5-5 and TRBJ2-3, reads DAGVTQSPTHLIKTRGQQVTLRCSPISGHKSVSWYQQVLGQGPQFIFQYYEKEERGRGNFPDRFSARQFPNYSSELNVNALLLGDSALYLCASILSGLAELSSTDTQYFGPGTRLTVL.

The table lists this clone with a count of one. The chain recombines TRBV5-6 with TRBJ1-5; D uncertain. Germline lookup yields CDR1 SGHDT and CDR2 YYEEEE. The germline V and J ends were trimmed by 1 base and 0 bases, with 11 bases remaining between them. This CDR3 region has 16 residues. CDR3 amino acids: CASSLSEGHSNQPQHF. The CDR3 DNA is TGTGCCAGCAGCTTGTCTGAGGGCCATAGCAATCAGCCCCAGCATTTT.

The chain links TRBV6-1 to TRBJ1-5; TRBD1 agrees at 8 bases. The length of the CDR3 is 19 residues. From germline, CDR1 is MNHNS and CDR2 SASEGT. J gave up 0 bases and V 0 bases, and 10 bases lay outside the gene matches. The CDR3 bases are TGTGCCAGCAGTGAAGCGTGGACAGGGTCTCCGTTTAGCAATCAGCCCCAGCATTTT. This gives the protein CASSEAWTGSPFSNQPQHF.

The rearrangement uses TRBV7-9 and TRBJ2-1; 9 bases fit TRBD1. Per germline, CDR1 SEHNR and CDR2 FQNEAQ (reference sequence). The CDR3 length is 15 residues. J lost 4 bases, V lost 5 bases, and 6 bases had no gene match. CDR3: CASSEDRGKYNEQFF. In DNA form, the CDR3 reads TGTGCCAGCAGCGAGGACAGGGGAAAATACAATGAGCAGTTCTTC.

The chain links TRBV6-5 to TRBJ1-3; 7 bases line up with TRBD1. V shed 11 bases and J 0 bases; nucleotides not matched to a gene: 10. CDR3 length equals 15 residues. The germline V gene has CDR1 MNHEY and CDR2 SVGAGI. CDR3: CASTGQPTSGNTIYF. The CDR3 nucleotides are TGTGCCTCAACGGGACAGCCAACCTCTGGAAACACCATATATTTT.

This clone appeared a single time. V and J are TRBV6-5 and TRBJ1-2; D ambiguous. CDR1 is MNHEY and CDR2 is SVGAGI in the germline V gene. The V gene lost 0 bases and the J gene lost 4 bases, with 12 bases spanning the gap. The CDR3 loop spans 15 amino acids. In DNA, the CDR3 is TGTGCCAGCAGTTACTCCCCCCAGGAAGGCTATGGCTACACCTTC. This encodes CASSYSPQEGYGYTF.

The CDR3 is CASKSGAGQGWQYF. As DNA, the CDR3 is TGCGCCAGCAAGTCCGGCGCGGGACAGGGCTGGCAGTACTTC. The genes are TRBV10-2 and TRBJ2-7, with 9 bases that match TRBD1. Per the germline V gene, CDR1 is WSHSY and CDR2 is SAAADI. CDR3 length: 14 residues. Losses at the gene ends were 7 bases for V and 9 bases for J; bases not matched to a gene: 13.

By its share, this clone is medium-sized. The chain links TRBV5-1 to TRBJ2-5, with 8 bases aligning to TRBD1. The germline V gene encodes CDR1 SGHRS and CDR2 YFSETQ. V lost 0 bases and J lost 1; bases outside the gene matches: 8. CDR3 length: 17 amino acids. CDR3 loop: CASSLAYTGGGQETQYF. In DNA, the CDR3 is TGCGCCAGCAGCTTGGCCTATACAGGGGGAGGCCAAGAGACCCAGTACTTC. Supplemented by reference TRBV5-1 and TRBJ2-5, the full variable domain reads KAGVTQTPRYLIKTRGQQVTLSCSPISGHRSVSWYQQTPGQGLQFLFEYFSETQRNKGNFPGRFSGRQFSNSRSEMNVSTLELGDSALYLCASSLAYTGGGQETQYFGPGTRLLVL.